The 19 T cell receptor beta chains given below trace back to one sample, sequenced in a study of CD8 T cells in ankylosing spondylitis. Study outcomes and limitations: Made up of eight highly homologous variants, a TCR beta motif appeared characteristic of ankylosing spondylitis blood.

Via MiXCR, TCRdb re-called the 5' RACE reads, giving one row per CDR3 protein. The table lists roughly 700,000 distinct CDR3 sequences, roughly 20% of them singletons, with about 20% in the top ten. Antigen specificity for these receptors is unknown. The material sequenced was blood, either unsorted or a sorted T cell fraction (not recorded which). These receptors all stem from a male donor with ankylosing spondylitis.

Ten or more counts support this clonotype. CDR3 region: CASSPDMTNSPLHF. As DNA, the CDR3 is TGCGCCAGCAGCCCCGACATGACGAATTCACCCCTCCACTTT. The chain carries TRBV5-1 and TRBJ1-6; no clear D gene. V was pared by 4 bases and J by 7 bases, with 12 bases between. The CDR3 has 14 residues. In germline, CDR1 is SGHRS, CDR2 YFSETQ.

This clonotype showed up just a few times. The V call is TRBV7-6, the J call TRBJ2-7, with D maybe TRBD1 (7 bases). Germline CDR1 is SGHVS and CDR2 is FNYEAQ. V was clipped by 0 bases and J by 3 bases, with 12 bases between them. The CDR3 consists of 15 residues. CDR3 loop: CASSLAAGGNYEQYF. In DNA form, the CDR3 reads TGTGCCAGCAGCTTAGCGGCAGGGGGGAACTACGAGCAGTACTTC.

The chain joins TRBV18 to TRBJ1-1; D is ambiguous. CDR3 length: 13 residues. Germline CDR1 is KGHSH and CDR2 is LQKENI. V lost 6 bases to trimming and J lost 1 base, with 9 bases between them. CDR3 in DNA: TGTGCCAGCTCCCATGGATCGAACACTGAAGCTTTCTTT. Translating gives CASSHGSNTEAFF.

This clonotype was detected only a few times. The chain couples TRBV29-1 to TRBJ1-1; 7 bases map to TRBD1. The length of the CDR3 is 15 residues. V shed 3 bases and J 0 bases; nucleotides not matched to a gene: 7. Germline assignment: CDR1 SQVTM and CDR2 ANQGSEA. The CDR3 sequence: CSVEAPDRVNTEAFF. Written as DNA, the CDR3 is TGCAGCGTTGAGGCCCCAGACAGGGTGAACACTGAAGCTTTCTTT.

This chain links TRBV12-5 with TRBJ2-5; D ambiguous. Germline V gene lookup returns CDR1 LGHNT and CDR2 FRNRAP. V was pared by 3 bases and J by 4 bases, with 21 bases between. The CDR3 extends over 17 amino acids. CDR3 in amino acids: CASGFHVQTSLGETQYF. Written as DNA, the CDR3 is TGTGCTAGTGGTTTCCACGTTCAGACCTCGTTGGGAGAGACCCAGTACTTC.

This clonotype showed up just a few times. This sequence joins TRBV28 and TRBJ2-7; 9 bases match TRBD2. This CDR3 has 14 residues. Germline assignment: CDR1 MDHEN and CDR2 SYDVKM. J was trimmed by 3 bases and V by 4 bases; bases with no gene match: 4. For the CDR3, the DNA is TGTGCCAGCAGTTCCAGACTAGCGGTCTACGAGCAGTACTTC. Its translation is CASSSRLAVYEQYF.

The gene calls are TRBV6-1 and TRBJ1-1; unclear D gene. Germline CDR1 reads MNHNS; CDR2 reads SASEGT. CDR3 length equals 15 residues. Trimming removed 2 bases at V and 2 bases at J, with 12 bases between. Here the CDR3 DNA reads TGTGCCAGCAGTGAAAGACCGGAGGGTAACACTGAAGCTTTCTTT. It codes for CASSERPEGNTEAFF.

The chain carries TRBV7-8 and TRBJ1-2; D is perhaps TRBD1 (5 bases). CDR1 and CDR2 (germline): SGHVS, FQNEAQ. The length of the CDR3 is 11 residues. V was shortened by 5 bases and J by 8 bases, with 9 bases between the two germline ends. DNA of the CDR3: TGTGCCAGCAGCAGCAGGGAAGGCTACACCTTC. This codes for CASSSREGYTF.

The V gene is TRBV3-1, the J gene TRBJ2-3; D perhaps matches TRBD2 (5 bases). V shed 8 bases and J shed 3 bases, with 15 bases lying between them. Germline V gene lookup returns CDR1 LGHDT and CDR2 YNNKEL (reference sequence). This CDR3 is 14 amino acids long. The DNA for the CDR3 is TGTGCCAGCCGACGGGAAGTGGGGACAGATACGCAGTATTTT. Encoded protein: CASRREVGTDTQYF.

This clonotype was observed at least ten times. The V call is TRBV4-1, the J call TRBJ2-5, with 10 bases lining up with TRBD1. The CDR3 loop spans 15 amino acids. Germline values: CDR1 MGHRA, CDR2 YSYEKL. V was pared by 5 bases and J by 7 bases, with 10 bases of the junction left unmatched. The CDR3 protein is CASSEPGTGEATQYF. CDR3 DNA: TGCGCCAGCAGCGAGCCCGGGACAGGGGAGGCGACCCAGTACTTC.

This clonotype has a handful of counts. The rearrangement links TRBV5-6 to TRBJ2-1, with TRBD2 matching over 9 bases. Germline trimming cut 0 bases from V and 4 bases from J; bases unmatched to any gene: 5. CDR3 size: 16 residues. CDR1 is SGHDT, CDR2 YYEEEE, per germline. The CDR3 loop is CASSLEISGSYNEQFF. DNA for the CDR3: TGTGCCAGCAGCTTGGAGATTAGCGGGAGTTACAATGAGCAGTTCTTC.

This clonotype was recorded a few times. This CDR3 is CASRGQGATNEKLFF. The DNA of the CDR3 is TGTGCCAGCAGAGGACAGGGCGCAACTAATGAAAAACTGTTTTTT. The gene calls are TRBV12-3 or TRBV12-4 and TRBJ1-4; 8 nucleotides line up with TRBD1. This CDR3 is 15 amino acids long. The V and J ends lost 6 bases and 0 bases, in that order; junction bases with no gene match: 3.

This clonotype was counted a few times. The chain combines TRBV20-1 with TRBJ1-2; the match to TRBD1 covers 10 bases. The CDR3 length is 14 residues. V was clipped by 6 bases and J by 5 bases; unmatched bases: 9. CDR1 is DFQATT and CDR2 is SNEGSKA in the germline V gene (reference sequence). CDR3 nucleotide sequence: TGCAGTGCCCCCGGACAGGGGGAGCGATATGGCTACACCTTC. It is translated as CSAPGQGERYGYTF.

The table lists this clonotype with a few counts. The chain links TRBV25-1 to TRBJ2-5; 9 bases are shared with TRBD2. The CDR3 runs to 14 residues. Germline V lookup: CDR1 MGHDK, CDR2 SYGVNS. Trimming cost V 6 bases and J 5 bases; bases outside gene matches: 7. CDR3 residues: CASRDSGRAETQYF. DNA for the CDR3: TGTGCCAGCAGGGATAGCGGGAGAGCGGAGACCCAGTACTTC.

CDR3 nucleotides: TGTGCCAGCAGCTTAGCGGGCAGTGCAAACTATGGCTACACCTTC. It codes for CASSLAGSANYGYTF. The V call is TRBV13, the J call TRBJ1-2, with D hard to call. The CDR3 spans 15 residues. Germline V gene lookup returns CDR1 PRHDT and CDR2 FYEKMQ (reference sequence). Deletions cut 1 base from V and 2 bases from J, with 11 bases between.

The chain combines TRBV4-1 with TRBJ2-2; D might be TRBD1 or TRBD2, each matching 5 bases. V was cut by 4 bases and J by 0 bases, with 18 bases left in between. In germline, CDR1 is MGHRA, CDR2 YSYEKL. The CDR3 extends over 18 amino acids. The CDR3 DNA reads TGCGCCAGCAGCCCCCATGAGGGGCGCCCCGCGAACACCGGGGAGCTGTTTTTT. This translates into CASSPHEGRPANTGELFF.

Here the CDR3 DNA reads TGCGCCAGCAGCCAAGATCCGGTGGGGACTAATGAAAAACTGTTTTTT. The encoded protein is CASSQDPVGTNEKLFF. The chain couples TRBV4-3 to TRBJ1-4; D is unresolved. CDR3 length: 16 amino acids. V lost 0 bases, J lost 2 bases, and 10 bases lay in between. CDR1 is LGHNA, CDR2 YSLEER, per germline.

The chain uses TRBV6-4 and TRBJ2-3; weak D call: TRBD2 (6 bases). Per germline, CDR1 MRHNA and CDR2 SNTAGT. The CDR3 totals 13 residues. V dropped 6 bases and J dropped 4 bases, with 11 bases sitting between them. The CDR3 sequence: CASSGSDPDTQYF. The CDR3 DNA is TGTGCCAGCAGCGGGAGTGATCCAGATACGCAGTATTTT.

The CDR3 DNA follows: TGTGCCAGCAGCCCGACTTTGGGCACCTACAATGAGCAGTTCTTC. Its protein is CASSPTLGTYNEQFF. The chain has TRBV7-6 and TRBJ2-1; D not certain. This CDR3 has 15 residues. V was trimmed by 5 bases and J by 2 bases, leaving 13 bases between them. The V gene's germline CDR1 is SGHVS and CDR2 FNYEAQ.